This T cell receptor beta chain was obtained from a study of shared clonotypes between healthy human individuals. The V gene's germline CDR1 is SEHNR and CDR2 FQNEAQ (reference sequence). The length of the CDR3 is 13 residues. Libraries were prepared by immunoSEQ multiplex PCR; TCRdb keeps only in-frame clonotypes and omits some of them. The table has 520,000 or so clones, 75% to 85% seen once. The clonotype comes from a woman between 40 and 55 years old in good health. Some clones in this sample may be carry-over from other donors' samples. V is TRBV7-9 and J is TRBJ2-5; 9 bases map to TRBD2. The J call may be mistaken, given a closer DNA end match to TRBJ2-7. Source material: PBMCs. For the CDR3, the DNA is TGTGCCAGCAGTGGACTAGCGAATGACGAGCAGTACTTC. It encodes CASSGLANDEQYF.